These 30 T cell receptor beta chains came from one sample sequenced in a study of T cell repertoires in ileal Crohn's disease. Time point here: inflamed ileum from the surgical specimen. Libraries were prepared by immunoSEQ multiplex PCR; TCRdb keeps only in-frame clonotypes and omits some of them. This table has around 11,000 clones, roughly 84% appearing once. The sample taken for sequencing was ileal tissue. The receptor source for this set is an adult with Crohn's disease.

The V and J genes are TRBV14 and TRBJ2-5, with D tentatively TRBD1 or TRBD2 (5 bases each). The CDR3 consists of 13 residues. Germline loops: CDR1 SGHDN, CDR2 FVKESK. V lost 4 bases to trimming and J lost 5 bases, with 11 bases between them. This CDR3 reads CASSRGRRETQYF. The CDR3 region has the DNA TGTGCCAGCAGCCGGGGACGGCGGGAGACCCAGTACTTC. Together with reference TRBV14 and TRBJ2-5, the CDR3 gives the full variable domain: EAGVTQFPSHSVIEKGQTVTLRCDPISGHDNLYWYRRVMGKEIKFLLHFVKESKQDESGMPNNRFLAERTGGTYSTLKVQPAELEDSGVYFCASSRGRRETQYFGPGTRLLVL.

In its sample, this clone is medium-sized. CDR3 sequence: CASSLQDGYTF. CDR3 nucleotide sequence: TGTGCCAGCAGCTTACAGGATGGCTACACCTTC. The chain is built from TRBV7-3 and TRBJ1-2; D is unresolved. V lost 2 bases and J lost 6, with 4 bases in between. Germline lookup yields CDR1 SGHTA and CDR2 FQGTGA. The CDR3 runs 11 residues.

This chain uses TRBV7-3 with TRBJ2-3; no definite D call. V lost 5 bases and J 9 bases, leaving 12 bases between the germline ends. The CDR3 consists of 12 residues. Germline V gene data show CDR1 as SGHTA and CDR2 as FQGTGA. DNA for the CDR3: TGTGCCAGCAGCCCGACCCGCGGCACGCAGTATTTT. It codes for CASSPTRGTQYF. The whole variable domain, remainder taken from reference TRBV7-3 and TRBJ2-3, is GAGVSQTPSNKVTEKGKYVELRCDPISGHTALYWYRQSLGQGPEFLIYFQGTGAADDSGLPNDRFFAVRPEGSVSTLKIQRTERGDSAVYLCASSPTRGTQYFGPGTRLTVL.

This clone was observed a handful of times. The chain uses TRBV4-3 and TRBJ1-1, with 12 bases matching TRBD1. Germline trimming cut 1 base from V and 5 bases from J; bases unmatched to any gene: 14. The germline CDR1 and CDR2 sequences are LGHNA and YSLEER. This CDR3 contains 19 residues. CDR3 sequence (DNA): TGCGCCAGCAGCCAAGTGTCCGGGACAGGGGGCAAATTGCGGACTGAAGCTTTCTTT. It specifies CASSQVSGTGGKLRTEAFF.

The CDR3 nucleotides read TGTGCCAGTACTTCTAGCGGGCCTTACAATGAGCAGTTCTTC. It specifies CASTSSGPYNEQFF. The rearrangement links TRBV19 to TRBJ2-1, with 8 positions matching TRBD2. CDR1 is LNHDA, CDR2 SQIVND, per germline (reference sequence). This CDR3 is 14 amino acids long. Trimming cost V 7 bases and J 4 bases; bases outside gene matches: 6.

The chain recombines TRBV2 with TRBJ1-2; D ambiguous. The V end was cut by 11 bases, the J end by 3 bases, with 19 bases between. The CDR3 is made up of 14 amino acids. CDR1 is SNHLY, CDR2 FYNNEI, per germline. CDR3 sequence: CAASKMKMDYGYTF. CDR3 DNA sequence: TGTGCCGCCAGCAAGATGAAGATGGACTATGGCTACACCTTC.

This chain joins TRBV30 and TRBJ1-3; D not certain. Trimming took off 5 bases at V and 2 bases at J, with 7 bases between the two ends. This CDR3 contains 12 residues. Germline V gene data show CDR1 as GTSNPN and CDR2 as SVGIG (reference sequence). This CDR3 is CAWDLAGNTIYF. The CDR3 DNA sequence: TGTGCCTGGGATTTAGCTGGAAACACCATATATTTT.

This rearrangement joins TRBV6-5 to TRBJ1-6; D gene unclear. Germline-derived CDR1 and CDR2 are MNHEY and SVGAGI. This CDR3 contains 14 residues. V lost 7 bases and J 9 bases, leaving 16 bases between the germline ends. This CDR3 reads CASTRGRVGSPLHF. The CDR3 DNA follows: TGTGCCAGCACCCGAGGGAGGGTGGGTTCACCCCTCCACTTT.

The CDR3 DNA reads TGCAGTGCCGAGGACTACAATGAGCAGTTCTTC. Its translation is CSAEDYNEQFF. The chain uses TRBV20-1 and TRBJ2-1; D is ambiguous. V was cut by 6 bases and J by 3 bases, with 6 bases left in between. Germline values: CDR1 DFQATT, CDR2 SNEGSKA (reference sequence). CDR3 length: 11 amino acids.

CDR3: CASTTSGTYNEQFF. CDR3 DNA sequence: TGTGCCAGCACGACTAGCGGGACTTACAATGAGCAGTTCTTC. This chain uses TRBV2 with TRBJ2-1; 11 positions match TRBD2. This CDR3 spans 14 amino acids. Germline V gene sequence: CDR1 SNHLY, CDR2 FYNNEI. The trim removed 7 bases at V and 4 bases at J, leaving 3 bases unmatched.

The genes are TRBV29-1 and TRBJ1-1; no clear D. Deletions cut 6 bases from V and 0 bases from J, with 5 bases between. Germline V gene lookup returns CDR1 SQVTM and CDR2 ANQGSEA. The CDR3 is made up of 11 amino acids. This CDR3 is CSVTLNTEAFF. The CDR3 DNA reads TGCAGCGTAACGCTGAACACTGAAGCTTTCTTT. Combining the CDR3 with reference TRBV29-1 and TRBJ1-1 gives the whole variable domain SAVISQKPSRDICQRGTSLTIQCQVDSQVTMMFWYRQQPGQSLTLIATANQGSEATYESGFVIDKFPISRPNLTFSTLTVSNMSPEDSSIYLCSVTLNTEAFFGQGTRLTVV.

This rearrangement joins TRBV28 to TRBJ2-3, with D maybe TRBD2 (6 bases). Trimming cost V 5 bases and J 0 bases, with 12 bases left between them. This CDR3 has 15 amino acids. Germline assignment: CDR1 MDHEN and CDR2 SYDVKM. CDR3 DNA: TGTGCCAGCAGTACGACTAGGGCCAGCACAGATACGCAGTATTTT. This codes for CASSTTRASTDTQYF.

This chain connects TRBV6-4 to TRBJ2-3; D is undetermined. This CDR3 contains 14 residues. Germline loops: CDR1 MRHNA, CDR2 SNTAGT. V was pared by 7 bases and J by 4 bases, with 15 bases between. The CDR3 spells CASNFNGSADTQYF. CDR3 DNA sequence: TGTGCCAGCAATTTCAACGGAAGCGCAGATACGCAGTATTTT.

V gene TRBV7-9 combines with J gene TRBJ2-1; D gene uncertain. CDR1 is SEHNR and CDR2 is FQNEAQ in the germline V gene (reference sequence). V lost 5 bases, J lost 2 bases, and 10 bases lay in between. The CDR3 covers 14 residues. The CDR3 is CASSLSGPYNEQFF. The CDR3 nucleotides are TGTGCCAGCAGCCTCTCCGGACCCTACAATGAGCAGTTCTTC.

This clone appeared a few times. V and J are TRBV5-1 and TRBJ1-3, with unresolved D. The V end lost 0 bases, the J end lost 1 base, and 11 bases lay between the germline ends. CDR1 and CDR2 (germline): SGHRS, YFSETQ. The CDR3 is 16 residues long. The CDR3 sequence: CASSLERRSSGNTIYF. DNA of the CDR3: TGCGCCAGCAGCTTGGAAAGAAGGAGTTCTGGAAACACCATATATTTT.

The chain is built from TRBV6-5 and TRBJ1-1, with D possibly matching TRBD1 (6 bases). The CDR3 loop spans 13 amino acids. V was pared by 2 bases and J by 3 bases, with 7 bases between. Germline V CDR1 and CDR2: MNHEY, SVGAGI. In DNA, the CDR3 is TGTGCCAGCAGTTACCGACAGGACACTGAAGCTTTCTTT. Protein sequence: CASSYRQDTEAFF.

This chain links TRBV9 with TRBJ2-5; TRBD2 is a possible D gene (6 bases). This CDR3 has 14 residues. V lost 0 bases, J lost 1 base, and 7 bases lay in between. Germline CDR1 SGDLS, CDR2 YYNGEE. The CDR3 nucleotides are TGTGCCAGCAGCGTAGGGAGGGCCCAAGAGACCCAGTACTTC. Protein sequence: CASSVGRAQETQYF.

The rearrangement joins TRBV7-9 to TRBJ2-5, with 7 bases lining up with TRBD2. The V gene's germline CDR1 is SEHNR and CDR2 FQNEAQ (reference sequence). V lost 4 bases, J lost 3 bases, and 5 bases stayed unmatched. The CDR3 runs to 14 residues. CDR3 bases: TGTGCCAGCAGCTCTACTAGCGAAAAAGAGACCCAGTACTTC. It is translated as CASSSTSEKETQYF.

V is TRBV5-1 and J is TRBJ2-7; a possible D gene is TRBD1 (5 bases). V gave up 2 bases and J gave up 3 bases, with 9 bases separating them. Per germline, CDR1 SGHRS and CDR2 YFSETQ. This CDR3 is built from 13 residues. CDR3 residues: CASSLQDGYEQYF. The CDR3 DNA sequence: TGCGCCAGCAGCTTACAGGACGGCTACGAGCAGTACTTC.

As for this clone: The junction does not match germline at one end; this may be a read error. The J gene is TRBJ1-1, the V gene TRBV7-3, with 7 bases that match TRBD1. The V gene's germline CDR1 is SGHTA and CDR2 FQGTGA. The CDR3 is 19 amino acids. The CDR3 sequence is CASILGWPSYRGGNTEAFF. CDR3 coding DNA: TGTGCCAGCATCTTAGGATGGCCCTCTTACAGGGGAGGGAACACTGAAGCTTTCTTT.

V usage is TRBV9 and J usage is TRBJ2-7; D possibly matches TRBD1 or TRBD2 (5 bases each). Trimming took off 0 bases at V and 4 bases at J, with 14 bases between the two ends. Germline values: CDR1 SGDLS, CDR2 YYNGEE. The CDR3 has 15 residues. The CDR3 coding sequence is TGTGCCAGCAGCGTAGGGGCCGGGGCAGGGTACGAGCAGTACGTC. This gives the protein CASSVGAGAGYEQYV.

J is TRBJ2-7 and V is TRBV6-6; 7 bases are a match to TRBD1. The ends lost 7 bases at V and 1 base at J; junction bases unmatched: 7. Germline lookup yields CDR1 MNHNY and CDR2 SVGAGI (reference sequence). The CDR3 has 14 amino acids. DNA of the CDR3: TGTGCCAGCAATATAGGGGGCCTATCCTACGAGCAGTACTTC. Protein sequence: CASNIGGLSYEQYF.

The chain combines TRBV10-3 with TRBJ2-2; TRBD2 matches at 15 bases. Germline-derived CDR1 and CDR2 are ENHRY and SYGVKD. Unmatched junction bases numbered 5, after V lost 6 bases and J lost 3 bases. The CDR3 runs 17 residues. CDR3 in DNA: TGTGCCATCAGCGGACTAGCGGGAGGGCCGGACACCGGGGAGCTGTTTTTT. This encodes CAISGLAGGPDTGELFF.

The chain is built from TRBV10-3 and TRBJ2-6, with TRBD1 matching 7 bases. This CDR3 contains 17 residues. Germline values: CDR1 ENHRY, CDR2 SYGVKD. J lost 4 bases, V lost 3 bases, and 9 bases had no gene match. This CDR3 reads CAISEPTGQGGANVLTF. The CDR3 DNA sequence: TGTGCCATCAGTGAACCGACAGGGCAGGGGGGGGCCAACGTCCTGACTTTC.

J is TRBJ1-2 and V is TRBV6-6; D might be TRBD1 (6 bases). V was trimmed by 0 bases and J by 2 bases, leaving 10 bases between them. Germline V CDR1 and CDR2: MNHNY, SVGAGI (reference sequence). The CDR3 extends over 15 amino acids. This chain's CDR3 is CASSYSPTGNYGYTF. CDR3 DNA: TGTGCCAGCAGTTACTCCCCAACAGGGAACTATGGCTACACCTTC.

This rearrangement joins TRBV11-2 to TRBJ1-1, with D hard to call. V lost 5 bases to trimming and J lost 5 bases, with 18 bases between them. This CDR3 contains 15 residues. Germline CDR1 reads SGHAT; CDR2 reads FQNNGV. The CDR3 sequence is CASSLPLLRGTEAFF. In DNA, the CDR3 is TGTGCCAGCAGCCTTCCCCTCCTCCGAGGGACTGAAGCTTTCTTT.

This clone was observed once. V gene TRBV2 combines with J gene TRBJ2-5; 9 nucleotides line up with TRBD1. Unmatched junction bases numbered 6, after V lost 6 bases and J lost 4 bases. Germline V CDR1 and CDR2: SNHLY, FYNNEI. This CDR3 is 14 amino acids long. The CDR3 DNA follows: TGTGCCAGCAGCTTCACGGGACAGGGAGAGACCCAGTACTTC. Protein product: CASSFTGQGETQYF.

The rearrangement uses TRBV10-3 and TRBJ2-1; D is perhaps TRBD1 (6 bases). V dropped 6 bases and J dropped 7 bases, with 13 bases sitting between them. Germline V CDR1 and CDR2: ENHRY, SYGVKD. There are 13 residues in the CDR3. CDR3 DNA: TGTGCCATCAGCCTGGGGGCGGATAATGAGCAGTTCTTC. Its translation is CAISLGADNEQFF.

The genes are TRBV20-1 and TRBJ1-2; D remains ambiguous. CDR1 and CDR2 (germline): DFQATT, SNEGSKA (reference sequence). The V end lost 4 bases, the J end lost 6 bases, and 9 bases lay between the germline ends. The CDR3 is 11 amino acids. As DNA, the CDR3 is TGCAGTGCTAAACCCTACGATGGCTACACCTTC. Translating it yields CSAKPYDGYTF.

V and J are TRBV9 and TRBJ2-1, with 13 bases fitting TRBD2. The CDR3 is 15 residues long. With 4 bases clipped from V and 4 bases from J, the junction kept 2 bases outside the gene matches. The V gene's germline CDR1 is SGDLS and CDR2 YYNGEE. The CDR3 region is CASSPLAGGYNEQFF. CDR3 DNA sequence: TGTGCCAGCAGCCCACTAGCGGGAGGGTACAATGAGCAGTTCTTC.